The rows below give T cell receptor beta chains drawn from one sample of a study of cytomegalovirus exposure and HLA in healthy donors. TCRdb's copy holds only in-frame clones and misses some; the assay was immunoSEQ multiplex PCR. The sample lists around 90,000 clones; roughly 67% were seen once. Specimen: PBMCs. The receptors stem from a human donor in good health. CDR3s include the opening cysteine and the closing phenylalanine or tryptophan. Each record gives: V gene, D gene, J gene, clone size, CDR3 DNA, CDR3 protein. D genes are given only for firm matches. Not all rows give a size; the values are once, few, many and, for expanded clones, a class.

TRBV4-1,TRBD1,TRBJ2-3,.,TGCGCCAGCAGCCCTGGGACAGGCACAGATACGCAGTATTTT,CASSPGTGTDTQYF
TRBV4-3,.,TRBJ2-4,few,TGCGCCAGCAGCCAAGACCCGGGTCGAAACATTCAGTACTTC,CASSQDPGRNIQYF
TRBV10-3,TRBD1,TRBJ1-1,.,TGTGCCACAAAAACCACAGGGGGAGGAACTGAAGCTTTCTTT,CATKTTGGGTEAFF
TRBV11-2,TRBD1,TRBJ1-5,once,TGTGCCAGCAGCCCACAGGGGGCGGGTCAGCCCCAGCATTTT,CASSPQGAGQPQHF
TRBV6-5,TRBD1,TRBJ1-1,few,TGTGCCAGCAGCCCGACAGGGATAGCTTTCTTT,CASSPTGIAFF
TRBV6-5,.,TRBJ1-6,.,TGTGCCAGCAGTGACAGGCTTTCACCCCTCCACTTT,CASSDRLSPLHF
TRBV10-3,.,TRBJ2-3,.,TGTGCCATCAGTGAGTCGAAGGGCGGGGGCCCAGGCACAGATACGCAGTATTTT,CAISESKGGGPGTDTQYF
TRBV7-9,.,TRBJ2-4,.,TGTGCCAGCAGGGGGCTAGGGGGAACCAAAAACATTCAGTACTTC,CASRGLGGTKNIQYF
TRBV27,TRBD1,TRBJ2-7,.,TGTGCCAGCAGTTGGGAGACAGGGTCGCACGAGCAGTACTTC,CASSWETGSHEQYF
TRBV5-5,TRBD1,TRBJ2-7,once,TGTGCCAGCAGCCCCTCGCCGACAGGGACCTACGAGCAGTACTTC,CASSPSPTGTYEQYF
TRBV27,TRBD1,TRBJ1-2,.,TGTGCCAGCAGTGTATCCGGGACAGGGAATGGCTACACCTTC,CASSVSGTGNGYTF
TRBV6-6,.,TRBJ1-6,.,TGTGCCAGCAGTCGTGAGCCCGTCTATAATTCACCCCTCCACTTT,CASSREPVYNSPLHF
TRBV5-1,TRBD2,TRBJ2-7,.,TGCGCCAGCAGCCACGGACTAGCGGGGGCGTTCTCCTACGAGCAGTACTTC,CASSHGLAGAFSYEQYF
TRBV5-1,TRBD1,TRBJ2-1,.,TGCGCCAGCAGCTACGGACAGGGGCACAATGAGCAGTTCTTC,CASSYGQGHNEQFF
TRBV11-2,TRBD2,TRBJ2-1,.,TGTGCCAGCAGCCCCCGCCTAGCGGGGGGGCCGGATGAGCAGTTCTTC,CASSPRLAGGPDEQFF
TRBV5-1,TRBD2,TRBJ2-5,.,TGCGCCAGCAGCCCCGGGACTAGCGGGGGAAACGTAGAGACCCAGTACTTC,CASSPGTSGGNVETQYF
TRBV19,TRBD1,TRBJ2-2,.,TGTGCCAGTAGTGTAGGGACAGGGGGGAACACCGGGGAGCTGTTTTTT,CASSVGTGGNTGELFF
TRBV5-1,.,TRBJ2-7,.,TGCGCCAGCAGCTTCCAGGACGGATCCCGGGGCGAGCAGTACTTC,CASSFQDGSRGEQYF
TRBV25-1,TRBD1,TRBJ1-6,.,TGTGCCAGCAGAAAAGCCCGACAGGGGCATTCACCCCTCCACTTT,CASRKARQGHSPLHF
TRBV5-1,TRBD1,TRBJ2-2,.,TGCGCCAGCAGCTCAGGACAGGGGTCCGGGGAGCTGTTTTTT,CASSSGQGSGELFF
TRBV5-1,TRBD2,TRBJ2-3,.,TGCGCCAGCAGCTTCGGACTAGCGGATCCCACAGATACGCAGTATTTT,CASSFGLADPTDTQYF
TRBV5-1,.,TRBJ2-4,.,TGCGCCAGCAGCTTGGTACTCACGGGGGATTCAATAGCCAAAAACATTCAGTACTTC,CASSLVLTGDSIAKNIQYF
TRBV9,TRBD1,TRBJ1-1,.,TGTGCCAGCAGCGGCTCCGGGACAGAAAAAGACACTGAAGCTTTCTTT,CASSGSGTEKDTEAFF
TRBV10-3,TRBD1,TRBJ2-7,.,TGTGCCACCGTGACAGGGAAGTACTTC,CATVTGKYF
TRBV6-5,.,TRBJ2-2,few,TGTGCCAGCAGTTATGGACTCAACACCGGGGAGCTGTTTTTT,CASSYGLNTGELFF
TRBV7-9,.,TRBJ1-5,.,TGTGCCAGCAGCTTAGTGGTAACAGGAACGGGGGGCCCTCAGCCCCAGCATTTT,CASSLVVTGTGGPQPQHF
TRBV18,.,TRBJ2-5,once,TGTGCCAGCTCACCAGGCCCAGGGGAGACCCAGTACTTC,CASSPGPGETQYF
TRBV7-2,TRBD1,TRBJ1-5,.,TGTGCCAGCAGCCCGGGACAGTCCCCCAATCAGCCCCAGCATTTT,CASSPGQSPNQPQHF
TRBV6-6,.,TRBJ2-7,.,TGTGCCAGCAGTTACTCGGGACACTTCTACGAGCAGTACTTC,CASSYSGHFYEQYF
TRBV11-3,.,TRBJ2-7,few,TGTGCCAGCAGCTTGGGGGACACCTCCTACGAGCAGTACTTC,CASSLGDTSYEQYF
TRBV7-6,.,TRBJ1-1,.,TGTGCCAGCAGCTTAGTGGGGACAATGAACACTGAAGCTTTCTTT,CASSLVGTMNTEAFF
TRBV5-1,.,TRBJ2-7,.,TGCGCCAGCACTGAGGGTATGAGCTCCTACGAGCAGTACTTC,CASTEGMSSYEQYF
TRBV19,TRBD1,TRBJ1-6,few,TGTGCCAGTAGATCCCGGGGGGGGGACAGTCGTACACCCCTCCACTTT,CASRSRGGDSRTPLHF
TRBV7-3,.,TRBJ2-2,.,TGTGCCAGCAGCCCCATTGGGCTAAGGAACACCGGGGAGCTGTTTTTT,CASSPIGLRNTGELFF
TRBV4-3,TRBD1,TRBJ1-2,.,TGCGCCAGCAGCCAGACAGGGGCGTCCGGTGGCTACACCTTC,CASSQTGASGGYTF
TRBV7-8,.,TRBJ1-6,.,TGTGCCAGCAGCCCCGGGGGAAATTCACCCCTCCACTTT,CASSPGGNSPLHF
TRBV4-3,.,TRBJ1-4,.,TGCGCCAGCAGCCAAGATTGGCAGGGGCGTGAAAAACTGTTTTTT,CASSQDWQGREKLFF
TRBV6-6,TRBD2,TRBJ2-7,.,TGTGCCAGCAGGGCGCTAGCGGGGAACTTATACGAGCAGTACTTC,CASRALAGNLYEQYF
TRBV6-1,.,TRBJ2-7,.,TGTGCCAGCAGTGAAGACCGGGTTCTCGTTGAGCAGTACTTC,CASSEDRVLVEQYF
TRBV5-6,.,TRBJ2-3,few,TGTGCCAGCAGCTTGGAGGGGACAGATACGCAGTATTTT,CASSLEGTDTQYF